These 29 T cell receptor beta chains were sequenced from one sample in a study of cytomegalovirus exposure and HLA in healthy donors (dated by TCRdb to the late 2010s). Library preparation used the immunoSEQ multiplex PCR assay. For the multiplex PCR, a mixture combining 60 forward primers for TCR Vbeta segments and 13 reverse primers for TCR Jbeta segments was used. In its TCRdb copy, this immuneACCESS table keeps in-frame sequences only and misses some clones. Where compared with another copy, unresolved V genes explain less than half of these, and the others have no known cause. The sample table records under 200,000 clones; roughly 71% of these occur just once. Together, the top ten hold less than 1.6% of the sample. The specimen sequenced was PBMCs. These receptors all stem from a girl between 5 and 17 years old in good health and CMV-seronegative.

The chain joins TRBV5-4 to TRBJ2-7, with 11 bases lining up with TRBD2. From germline, CDR1 is SGHNT and CDR2 YYREEE (reference sequence). The CDR3 is made up of 15 amino acids. V lost 4 bases and J lost 2; bases outside the gene matches: 5. This CDR3 reads CASSPGTSGTYEQYF. CDR3 DNA: TGTGCCAGCAGCCCCGGGACTAGCGGAACCTACGAGCAGTACTTC.

This chain uses TRBV6-5 with TRBJ1-1; 7 bases are a match to TRBD1. The CDR3 length is 13 residues. From germline, CDR1 is MNHEY and CDR2 SVGAGI. J gave up 5 bases and V 6 bases, and 6 bases lay outside the gene matches. In nucleotides, the CDR3 is TGTGCCAGCAGACCGGACAGGATGACTGAAGCTTTCTTT. Protein product: CASRPDRMTEAFF.

This clone was picked up a small number of times. J is TRBJ1-2 and V is TRBV6-1; D might be TRBD1 (6 bases). The germline V and J ends were trimmed by 7 bases and 4 bases, with 10 bases remaining between them. Germline V CDR1 and CDR2: MNHNS, SASEGT. The CDR3 is made up of 12 amino acids. The CDR3: CASIPDSYGYTF. For the CDR3, the DNA is TGTGCCAGCATCCCGGACAGCTATGGCTACACCTTC.

The CDR3 here is CAWSAGTGGGQPQHF. The DNA of the CDR3 is TGTGCCTGGAGTGCTGGGACAGGGGGCGGTCAGCCCCAGCATTTT. The chain joins TRBV30 to TRBJ1-5; 12 nucleotides line up with TRBD1. V lost 1 base and J lost 6; bases outside the gene matches: 4. CDR1 is GTSNPN, CDR2 SVGIG, per germline (reference sequence). This CDR3 spans 15 amino acids.

The chain has TRBV27 and TRBJ1-2; TRBD1 agrees at 10 bases. Germline V gene sequence: CDR1 MNHEY, CDR2 SMNVEV (reference sequence). The V segment lost 2 bases and the J segment 6 bases; nucleotides outside the gene matches: 12. This CDR3 is 17 amino acids long. For the CDR3, the DNA is TGTGCCAGCAGTTTAACCCCCATGCGGACAGGGGGGAATGGCTACACCTTC. As protein: CASSLTPMRTGGNGYTF.

This chain joins TRBV30 and TRBJ2-5; 11 positions match TRBD1. Looked up from germline, CDR1 is GTSNPN and CDR2 is SVGIG (reference sequence). With V trimmed by 1 base and J by 9 bases, 10 bases remained unmatched. The CDR3 runs to 15 residues. The CDR3 region is CAWSDDPLGQGAQYF. The CDR3, as DNA: TGTGCCTGGAGTGACGACCCTTTGGGACAGGGGGCCCAGTACTTC.

The chain recombines TRBV27 with TRBJ1-2, with D possibly TRBD1 on 6 matching bases. With 6 bases removed from V and 7 bases from J, the gap between germline ends came to 15 bases. The CDR3 is made up of 13 amino acids. Germline V gives CDR1 MNHEY, CDR2 SMNVEV (reference sequence). This CDR3 is CASRPLGAGGYTF. The DNA for the CDR3 is TGTGCCAGCAGGCCTCTGGGGGCGGGTGGCTACACCTTC.

J is TRBJ1-2 and V is TRBV6-6; D is uncertain. Trimming stripped 4 bases from V and 5 bases from J, with 8 bases between. This CDR3 has 12 amino acids. CDR1 and CDR2 from the germline V gene are MNHNY and SVGAGI (reference sequence). The CDR3 protein is CASSSLQYGYTF. CDR3 DNA sequence: TGTGCCAGCAGTTCGTTACAATATGGCTACACCTTC.

This sequence joins TRBV27 and TRBJ2-1; TRBD2 is a possible D gene (6 bases). Trimming took 10 bases from V and 3 from J, leaving 19 bases between them. This CDR3 region has 15 residues. Germline V gene lookup returns CDR1 MNHEY and CDR2 SMNVEV (reference sequence). The CDR3 bases are TGTGCCACCCTTATTATGGGGGGACTCTACAATGAGCAGTTCTTC. Translation: CATLIMGGLYNEQFF.

The chain uses TRBV6-5 and TRBJ1-4; the match to TRBD1 covers 8 bases. CDR1 is MNHEY, CDR2 SVGAGI, per germline. The CDR3 covers 15 residues. After removal of 4 bases from V and 5 bases from J, the junction contained 6 bases not matched to a gene. This CDR3 is CASSLSGQENEKLFF. In nucleotides, the CDR3 is TGTGCCAGCAGTTTATCGGGACAGGAAAATGAAAAACTGTTTTTT.

The chain has TRBV5-1 and TRBJ2-7; TRBD1 might be the D (5 bases). The CDR3 runs 13 residues. The germline V gene has CDR1 SGHRS and CDR2 YFSETQ. With 4 bases removed from V and 2 bases from J, the gap between germline ends came to 10 bases. The CDR3 protein is CASSIGAAYEQYF. The DNA for the CDR3 is TGCGCCAGCAGCATTGGGGCAGCCTACGAGCAGTACTTC.

The chain couples TRBV5-6 to TRBJ1-4; 10 nucleotides align to TRBD1. This CDR3 spans 16 amino acids. Germline loops: CDR1 SGHDT, CDR2 YYEEEE. Trimming cost V 0 bases and J 5 bases; bases outside gene matches: 4. The CDR3 region has the DNA TGTGCCAGCAGCTTGGACCCGGGACAGGGGAATGAAAAACTGTTTTTT. Its protein product is CASSLDPGQGNEKLFF. The entire variable domain, with the rest obtained from reference TRBV5-6 and TRBJ1-4, is as follows: DAGVTQSPTHLIKTRGQQVTLRCSPKSGHDTVSWYQQALGQGPQFIFQYYEEEERQRGNFPDRFSGHQFPNYSSELNVNALLLGDSALYLCASSLDPGQGNEKLFFGSGTQLSVL.

The chain employs TRBV27 and TRBJ1-1, with 8 bases aligning to TRBD1. The CDR3 totals 14 residues. With 6 bases clipped from V and 7 bases from J, the junction kept 10 bases outside the gene matches. The V gene's germline CDR1 is MNHEY and CDR2 SMNVEV (reference sequence). CDR3 amino acids: CASSLTRGRGEAFF. The DNA for the CDR3 is TGTGCCAGCAGCCTAACCAGGGGGCGCGGTGAAGCTTTCTTT.

This sequence joins TRBV18 and TRBJ2-5, with TRBD2 matching 14 bases. The CDR3 runs to 16 residues. From germline, CDR1 is KGHSH and CDR2 LQKENI. V shed 3 bases, J shed 5 bases, and the junction held 5 bases outside the gene matches. This CDR3 is CASSPPTSGGAETQYF. In nucleotides, the CDR3 is TGTGCCAGCTCACCCCCGACTAGCGGGGGGGCCGAGACCCAGTACTTC.

This clone was recorded a few times. The chain is built from TRBV7-6 and TRBJ1-1; TRBD1 matches at 9 bases. V was pared by 3 bases and J by 4 bases, with 3 bases of the junction left unmatched. The CDR3 runs 14 residues. Germline assignment: CDR1 SGHVS and CDR2 FNYEAQ. The CDR3 loop reads CASSLTGGATEAFF. The DNA of the CDR3 is TGTGCCAGCAGCTTGACAGGGGGGGCCACTGAAGCTTTCTTT.

This chain uses TRBV5-6 with TRBJ2-2; the D gene is possibly TRBD2 (6 bases). Trimming took off 5 bases at V and 4 bases at J, with 15 bases between the two ends. CDR1 is SGHDT, CDR2 YYEEEE, per germline. This CDR3 spans 15 amino acids. The CDR3: CASSWPGGTTGELFF. CDR3 DNA: TGTGCCAGCAGTTGGCCGGGCGGGACCACCGGGGAGCTGTTTTTT.

The gene calls are TRBV5-1 and TRBJ2-5; D is uncertain. Per germline, CDR1 SGHRS and CDR2 YFSETQ. Trimming took 1 base from V and 5 from J, leaving 15 bases between them. The CDR3 has 15 residues. The CDR3 bases are TGCGCCAGCAGCTTGTTCCCTGGAGAGAGCGAGACCCAGTACTTC. Its protein product is CASSLFPGESETQYF.

V usage is TRBV25-1 and J usage is TRBJ2-7, with 8 positions matching TRBD1. V shed 6 bases, J shed 2 bases, and the junction held 12 bases outside the gene matches. Germline V gene data show CDR1 as MGHDK and CDR2 as SYGVNS. CDR3 length: 16 residues. The CDR3 nucleotides are TGTGCCAGCAGCTCTGGGAAGGGACAGGTGACCTACGAGCAGTACTTC. Translated, it gives CASSSGKGQVTYEQYF.

V and J are TRBV4-1 and TRBJ2-4; TRBD1 is a possible D gene (6 bases). The germline CDR1 and CDR2 sequences are MGHRA and YSYEKL. There are 14 residues in the CDR3. Trimming took off 3 bases at V and 5 bases at J, with 11 bases between the two ends. Written as DNA, the CDR3 is TGCGCCAGCAGCCACTCCCCAGGGGAAAACATTCAGTACTTC. It yields the protein CASSHSPGENIQYF.

CDR3 protein: CASSGSTEAFF. DNA of the CDR3: TGCGCCAGCTCAGGGTCGACTGAAGCTTTCTTT. The V call is TRBV5-1, the J call TRBJ1-1; maybe TRBD1 (5 bases). V lost 7 bases, J lost 5 bases, and 9 bases lay in between. Germline V CDR1 and CDR2: SGHRS, YFSETQ. This CDR3 is 11 amino acids long.

The chain recombines TRBV7-3 with TRBJ1-4; D unresolved. CDR1 SGHTA and CDR2 FQGTGA come from the germline V gene. V shed 5 bases and J shed 4 bases, with 14 bases lying between them. This CDR3 has 15 residues. CDR3 protein: CASSPFGKGNEKLFF. CDR3 nucleotide sequence: TGTGCCAGCAGCCCCTTCGGGAAGGGTAATGAAAAACTGTTTTTT.

This rearrangement joins TRBV5-4 to TRBJ2-7, with 8 bases lining up with TRBD1. Germline V gives CDR1 SGHNT, CDR2 YYREEE (reference sequence). The junction had 6 bases not matched to a gene; V was cut back by 1 base and J by 3 bases. The CDR3 is 15 amino acids. In DNA form, the CDR3 reads TGTGCCAGCAGCTTGCGGGACAGGCAGATCTACGAGCAGTACTTC. Encoded protein: CASSLRDRQIYEQYF.

V usage is TRBV19 and J usage is TRBJ2-1, with 10 bases fitting TRBD1. The CDR3 totals 15 residues. Trimming took 5 bases from V and 5 from J; bases not matched to a gene: 6. Germline CDR1 reads LNHDA; CDR2 reads SQIVND (reference sequence). The DNA for the CDR3 is TGTGCCAGTAGTGGGTTCGGGACAGGGGACAATGAGCAGTTCTTC. Protein: CASSGFGTGDNEQFF.

V is TRBV6-5 and J is TRBJ1-2; tentatively, D is TRBD1 (5 bases). CDR3 length equals 14 residues. CDR1 MNHEY and CDR2 SVGAGI come from the germline V gene. The V gene lost 0 bases and the J gene lost 3 bases, with 8 bases spanning the gap. The CDR3 here is CASSYSLGDYGYTF. The CDR3 bases are TGTGCCAGCAGTTACTCGTTAGGGGACTATGGCTACACCTTC.

The V and J genes are TRBV9 and TRBJ1-1, with D possibly being TRBD1 (5 bases). Trimming stripped 3 bases from V and 0 bases from J, with 12 bases between. The CDR3 runs to 15 residues. Per germline, CDR1 SGDLS and CDR2 YYNGEE. CDR3 DNA: TGTGCCAGCAGCGCAACAGGAAATTTGAACACTGAAGCTTTCTTT. It yields the protein CASSATGNLNTEAFF. The complete variable domain, with remaining parts taken from reference TRBV9 and TRBJ1-1, reads DSGVTQTPKHLITATGQRVTLRCSPRSGDLSVYWYQQSLDQGLQFLIQYYNGEERAKGNILERFSAQQFPDLHSELNLSSLELGDSALYFCASSATGNLNTEAFFGQGTRLTVV.

The table lists this clone with a few counts. The V and J genes are TRBV6-1 and TRBJ1-2; 10 bases line up with TRBD1. V trimming: 5 bases; J trimming: 8 bases; junction bases outside the gene matches: 5. The CDR3 contains 13 residues. Per the germline V gene, CDR1 is MNHNS and CDR2 is SASEGT. CDR3 coding DNA: TGTGCCAGCAGTTCCGACAGGGGGCAAGGCTACACCTTC. Its protein is CASSSDRGQGYTF.

CDR3 sequence: CARSRTGNTYEQYF. CDR3 sequence (DNA): TGTGCCCGCAGCCGAACAGGGAACACCTACGAGCAGTACTTC. The J gene is TRBJ2-7, the V gene TRBV30, with a possible D match to TRBD1 (6 bases). The CDR3 length is 14 residues. Germline V lookup: CDR1 GTSNPN, CDR2 SVGIG (reference sequence). V was shortened by 8 bases and J by 2 bases, with 19 bases between the two germline ends. Full variable domain (rest looked up from reference TRBV30 and TRBJ2-7): SQTIHQWPATLVQPVGSPLSLECTVEGTSNPNLYWYRQAAGRGLQLLFYSVGIGQISSEVPQNLSASRPQDRQFILSSKKLLLSDSGFYLCARSRTGNTYEQYFGPGTRLTVT.

The rearrangement joins TRBV11-2 to TRBJ2-7; 8 bases are shared with TRBD1. CDR1 is SGHAT and CDR2 is FQNNGV in the germline V gene. Losses at the gene ends were 3 bases for V and 5 bases for J; bases not matched to a gene: 6. The CDR3 is 14 amino acids. CDR3 amino acids: CASSFPQGGNEQYF. The CDR3 bases are TGTGCCAGCAGCTTCCCACAGGGGGGTAACGAGCAGTACTTC.

V gene TRBV15 combines with J gene TRBJ1-1; D gene uncertain. Germline CDR1 is LNHNV and CDR2 is YYDKDF (reference sequence). V was shortened by 0 bases and J by 5 bases, with 7 bases between the two germline ends. CDR3 length: 13 amino acids. The CDR3 protein is CATSRDSGTEAFF. The CDR3 region has the DNA TGTGCCACCAGCAGAGATTCGGGTACTGAAGCTTTCTTT.